Below, 14 T cell receptor beta chains from the same sample are listed, as sequenced in a study of T cells in narcolepsy (dated by TCRdb to 2016 to 2019). The library relied on the immunoSEQ multiplex PCR assay. This immuneACCESS table, as held by TCRdb, lists in-frame sequences with V and J called but not all clones. Of the missing ones, under half trace to an unresolved V gene in checked studies; the others have no known cause. This sample gives around 3,300 clones in total; less than 80% of them show up just once. Clones ranked in the top ten supply about 56% of the sample. The specimen sequenced was CD45RA- memory CD8+ T cells from PBMCs. This specimen's cell subset or site label, interpreted: memory T cells sorted ex vivo from peripheral blood. These receptors all come from a human donor with narcolepsy.

The rearrangement links TRBV5-6 to TRBJ2-2; D not resolved. Looked up from germline, CDR1 is SGHDT and CDR2 is YYEEEE. The V end lost 2 bases, the J end lost 7 bases, and 6 bases lay between the germline ends. The CDR3 spans 12 residues. The CDR3 loop is CASSFNNGELFF. For the CDR3, the DNA is TGTGCCAGCAGCTTTAATAACGGGGAGCTGTTTTTT.

The rearrangement uses TRBV5-6 and TRBJ2-1; D is uncertain. V lost 6 bases and J 0 bases, leaving 16 bases between the germline ends. From germline, CDR1 is SGHDT and CDR2 YYEEEE. The CDR3 has 16 residues. In DNA form, the CDR3 reads TGTGCCAGCACCTTAGGAGCGCAGGCCTCCTACAATGAGCAGTTCTTC. It translates to CASTLGAQASYNEQFF.

V and J are TRBV9 and TRBJ1-1; D perhaps matches TRBD1 (5 bases). Trimming stripped 4 bases from V and 0 bases from J, with 16 bases between. The germline gives CDR1 SGDLS, CDR2 YYNGEE. CDR3 length equals 16 residues. The CDR3 region has the DNA TGTGCCAGCAGCTCATGGGCGGACACTATGAACACTGAAGCTTTCTTT. It is translated as CASSSWADTMNTEAFF.

This chain connects TRBV5-4 to TRBJ2-5; TRBD2 matches 14 bases. This CDR3 comprises 16 residues. Germline-derived CDR1 and CDR2 are SGHNT and YYREEE (reference sequence). The J segment lost 3 bases and the V segment lost 2 bases, leaving 3 bases of the junction unmatched. CDR3: CASSFGGLAGEETQYF. DNA for the CDR3: TGTGCCAGCAGCTTTGGGGGACTAGCGGGGGAAGAGACCCAGTACTTC.

This chain links TRBV29-1 with TRBJ1-2; 7 bases line up with TRBD1. This CDR3 region has 15 residues. The germline V gene has CDR1 SQVTM and CDR2 ANQGSEA. DNA of the CDR3: TGCAGGGCCTGGGACAGCTCAGACCCTAACTATGGCTACACCTTC. Translating it yields CRAWDSSDPNYGYTF.

The chain employs TRBV4-3 and TRBJ2-5; 7 positions agree with TRBD2. Germline-derived CDR1 and CDR2 are LGHNA and YSLEER. Trimming removed 0 bases from V and 4 bases from J; junction bases left unmatched: 5. The CDR3 is 15 amino acids. DNA of the CDR3: TGCGCCAGCAGCCAAGATCGGGGAGGGATAGAGACCCAGTACTTC. Amino acids: CASSQDRGGIETQYF.

This chain connects TRBV6-1 to TRBJ2-5; 9 bases line up with TRBD1. The CDR3 loop spans 15 amino acids. Trimming took 2 bases from V and 4 from J; bases not matched to a gene: 5. Germline V lookup: CDR1 MNHNS, CDR2 SASEGT. The CDR3, as DNA: TGTGCCAGCAGTGAAAGGGACAGGGAAGGAGAGACCCAGTACTTC. Its protein product is CASSERDREGETQYF.

The gene calls are TRBV4-1 and TRBJ1-4; 8 nucleotides line up with TRBD1. In germline, CDR1 is MGHRA, CDR2 YSYEKL. After removal of 1 base from V and 1 base from J, the junction contained 5 bases not matched to a gene. The CDR3 covers 17 residues. CDR3 sequence (DNA): TGCGCCAGCAGCCAAGGGACAGGGATAGGAACTAATGAAAAACTGTTTTTT. This sequence encodes CASSQGTGIGTNEKLFF.

This clone was observed a handful of times. The chain links TRBV10-1 to TRBJ1-3; D call uncertain. Trimming cost V 6 bases and J 0 bases, with 9 bases left between them. Germline V gives CDR1 WNHNN, CDR2 SYGVQD (reference sequence). CDR3 length: 14 residues. In DNA, the CDR3 is TGCGCCAGCAGGGAGGCGGGCTCTGGAAACACCATATATTTT. Translated, it gives CASREAGSGNTIYF.

The V gene is TRBV13, the J gene TRBJ1-1; perhaps TRBD1 as D (5 bases). CDR1 and CDR2 from the germline V gene are PRHDT and FYEKMQ (reference sequence). CDR3 size: 13 residues. Deletions cut 8 bases from V and 3 bases from J, with 13 bases between. CDR3 residues: CASVGVLDTEAFF. In DNA, the CDR3 is TGTGCCAGCGTAGGGGTGTTAGACACTGAAGCTTTCTTT.

The V and J genes are TRBV7-6 and TRBJ2-7, with D perhaps TRBD2 (7 bases). CDR1 and CDR2 from the germline V gene are SGHVS and FNYEAQ. This CDR3 is 12 amino acids long. V gave up 5 bases and J gave up 9 bases, with 14 bases separating them. The CDR3 protein is CASSDGGGRQYF. CDR3 DNA: TGTGCCAGCAGCGATGGGGGGGGGCGGCAGTACTTC. The variable domain in full, completed from reference TRBV7-6 and TRBJ2-7, reads GAGVSQSPRYKVTKRGQDVALRCDPISGHVSLYWYRQALGQGPEFLTYFNYEAQQDKSGLPNDRFSAERPEGSISTLTIQRTEQRDSAMYRCASSDGGGRQYFGPGTRLTVT.

The rearrangement joins TRBV19 to TRBJ1-1; D call uncertain. With 5 bases removed from V and 4 bases from J, the gap between germline ends came to 5 bases. The germline gives CDR1 LNHDA, CDR2 SQIVND (reference sequence). The CDR3 is made up of 11 amino acids. CDR3 in amino acids: CASSFPTEAFF. The CDR3 coding sequence is TGTGCCAGTAGTTTCCCCACTGAAGCTTTCTTT.

The V call is TRBV2, the J call TRBJ2-7; 10 bases map to TRBD1. V lost 4 bases to trimming and J lost 0 bases; unmatched junction nucleotides: 6. Germline CDR1 is SNHLY and CDR2 is FYNNEI. CDR3 length: 16 residues. CDR3 region: CASSGIRTGGSYEQYF. CDR3 in DNA: TGTGCCAGCAGTGGAATCAGGACAGGGGGCTCCTACGAGCAGTACTTC.

This chain joins TRBV7-6 and TRBJ2-5; 9 nucleotides match TRBD1. The end of the DNA fits TRBJ2-7 better, so the J call may be wrong. Looked up from germline, CDR1 is SGHVS and CDR2 is FNYEAQ. The CDR3 is made up of 13 amino acids. CDR3 bases: TGTGCCAGCAGCGTGGGACAGGGCTACGAGCAGTACTTC. It codes for CASSVGQGYEQYF.